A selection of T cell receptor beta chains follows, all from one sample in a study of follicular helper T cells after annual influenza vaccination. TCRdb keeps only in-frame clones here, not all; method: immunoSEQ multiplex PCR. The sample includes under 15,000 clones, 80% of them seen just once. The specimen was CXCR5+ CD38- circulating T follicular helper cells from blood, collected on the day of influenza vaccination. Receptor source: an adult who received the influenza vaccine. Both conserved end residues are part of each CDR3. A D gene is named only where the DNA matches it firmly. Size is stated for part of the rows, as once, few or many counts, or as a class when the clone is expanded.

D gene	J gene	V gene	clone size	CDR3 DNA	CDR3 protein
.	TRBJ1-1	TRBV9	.	TGTGCCAGCAGCGCGGACGGAAGAGCTGAAGCTTTCTTT	CASSADGRAEAFF
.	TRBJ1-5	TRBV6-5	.	TGTGCCAGCAGTTACTCGGGGCGCGGTCAGCCCCAGCATTTT	CASSYSGRGQPQHF
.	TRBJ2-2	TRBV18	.	TGTGCCAGCTCACCACGATCTTTCCGGGAGCTGTTTTTT	CASSPRSFRELFF
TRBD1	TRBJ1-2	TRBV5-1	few	TGCGCCAGCAGCTTGGAACAGGGGGAAAGCTACACCTTC	CASSLEQGESYTF
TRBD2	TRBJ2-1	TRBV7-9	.	TGTGCCAGCAGCTCCAAAAGGCTAGCGGGGGCCTACAATGAGCAGTTCTTC	CASSSKRLAGAYNEQFF
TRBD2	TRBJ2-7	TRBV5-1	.	TGCGCCAGCAGCCCCACTAGCGGAACCTCCTACGAGCAGTACTTC	CASSPTSGTSYEQYF
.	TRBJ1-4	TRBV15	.	TGTGCCACCAGCAGGGCGACGAAGACGGACTTGGGTTTT	CATSRATKTDLGF
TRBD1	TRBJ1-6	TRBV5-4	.	TGTGCCAGCAGCTCGGGACAGGATAATTCACCCCTCCACTTT	CASSSGQDNSPLHF
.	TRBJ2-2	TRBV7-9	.	TGTGCCAGCAGCTTAATCATAGACGGGGAGCTGTTTTTT	CASSLIIDGELFF
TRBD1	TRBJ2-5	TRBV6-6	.	TGTGCCAGCAAACCCGGGACAGGGTTACAAGAGACCCAGTACTTC	CASKPGTGLQETQYF
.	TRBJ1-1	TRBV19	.	TGTGCCAGTCGTATCTCCCTCATTCTCATGAACACTGAAGCTTTCTTT	CASRISLILMNTEAFF
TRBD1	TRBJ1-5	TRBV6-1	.	TGTGCCAGCAACAGGGGCCCGGCTCAGCCCCAGCATTTT	CASNRGPAQPQHF
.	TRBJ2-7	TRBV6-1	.	TGTGCCAGCTCGTGGCCAGGGCGCGCCTACGAGCAGTACTTC	CASSWPGRAYEQYF
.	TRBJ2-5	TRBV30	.	TGTGCCTGGAGGATACAGGGTGCAGTGACCCAGTACTTC	CAWRIQGAVTQYF
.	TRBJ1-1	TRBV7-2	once	TGTGCCAGCAGCTCCTTTTACGGAATCGCTGAAGCTTTCTTT	CASSSFYGIAEAFF
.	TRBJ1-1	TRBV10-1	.	TGCGCCAGCAGTTCAGGCCGGAAGACTGAAGCTTTCTTT	CASSSGRKTEAFF
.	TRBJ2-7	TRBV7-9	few	TGTGCCAGCAGCCCTGGGGGGCTCTACGAGCAGTACTTC	CASSPGGLYEQYF
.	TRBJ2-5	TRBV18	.	TGTGCCAGCTCCGAGACTGGTGAGACCCAGTACTTC	CASSETGETQYF
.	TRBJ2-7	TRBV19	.	TGTGCCACTCGGAGGGACAGTCCGCCCTACGAGCAGTACTTC	CATRRDSPPYEQYF
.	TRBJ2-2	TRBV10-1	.	TGCGCCAGCACCGGACGGAGGAGCCCGCCCGGGGAGCTGTTTTTT	CASTGRRSPPGELFF
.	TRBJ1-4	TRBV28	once	TGTGCCAGCAATTCATACCCCGACAGTGTTGAAAAACTGTTTTTT	CASNSYPDSVEKLFF
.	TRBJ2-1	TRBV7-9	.	TGTGCCAGTACCCGGGACAACAATGAGCAGTTCTTC	CASTRDNNEQFF
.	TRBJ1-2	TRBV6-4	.	TGTGCCAGCATACGTAGGGGCGTGCTTGGCTACACCTTC	CASIRRGVLGYTF
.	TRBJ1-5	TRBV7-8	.	TGTGCCAGCAGCTTAGACGGACGGGGGCTCCAGCCCCAGCATTTT	CASSLDGRGLQPQHF
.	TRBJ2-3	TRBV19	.	TGTGCCAGTAGTATTCGAGGGGGAGACGATACGCAGTATTTT	CASSIRGGDDTQYF
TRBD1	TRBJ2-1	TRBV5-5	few	TGTGCCAGCAGGTTCGAGGGGGCGAATGAGCAGTTCTTC	CASRFEGANEQFF
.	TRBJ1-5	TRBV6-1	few	TGTGCCAGCAGTGAAGTCAATGAGAAGCCCCAGCATTTT	CASSEVNEKPQHF
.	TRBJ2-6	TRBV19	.	TGTGCCAGTAGTTTGACCGGGACGATGAGCTCTGGGGCCAACGTCCTGACTTTC	CASSLTGTMSSGANVLTF
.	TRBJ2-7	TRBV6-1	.	TGTGCCAGCAGTGACCGTTACCGCTACGAGCAGTACTTC	CASSDRYRYEQYF
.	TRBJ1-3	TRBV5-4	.	TGTGCCAGCAGCTTTGGGAGTAACTCTGGAAACACCATATATTTT	CASSFGSNSGNTIYF
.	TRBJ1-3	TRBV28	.	TGTGCCAGCAGGTCGTCCTGGAACACCATATATTTT	CASRSSWNTIYF
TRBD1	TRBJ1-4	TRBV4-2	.	TGTGCCAGCAGCCGAAACAGGGGGACTAATGAAAAACTGTTTTTT	CASSRNRGTNEKLFF
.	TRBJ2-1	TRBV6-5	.	TGTGCCAGCAGGGTAGTAGCCGCCAATGAGCAGTTCTTC	CASRVVAANEQFF
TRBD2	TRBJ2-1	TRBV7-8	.	TGTGCCAGCAGCCTAGGAGTAGCGGGGGGCCGGAGGAGAGATGAGCAGTTCTTC	CASSLGVAGGRRRDEQFF
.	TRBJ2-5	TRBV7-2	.	TGTGCCAGCAGCTTAGGGTCAGGGCGGGAGACCCAGTACTTC	CASSLGSGRETQYF
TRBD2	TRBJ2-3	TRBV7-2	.	TGTGCCAGCACCATAGCGGGGGGTTATACAGATACGCAGTATTTT	CASTIAGGYTDTQYF
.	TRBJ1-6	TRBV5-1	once	TGCGCCAGCAGCTTGGACAGGGTAGAGAATTCACCCCTCCACTTT	CASSLDRVENSPLHF
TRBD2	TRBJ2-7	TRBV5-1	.	TGCGCCAGCAGCCCCGGATCCGGGGGGGCCGGCGAGCAGTACTTC	CASSPGSGGAGEQYF
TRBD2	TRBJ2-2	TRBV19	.	TGTGCCAGTAGTAGCGGGACTAGCGGTACCGGGGAGCTGTTTTTT	CASSSGTSGTGELFF